This T cell receptor (beta chain) was sequenced during a study of radiation and T cells in renal cell carcinoma. Study-wide results and limits: In blood, top tumor clones expanded by 2 weeks, shrinking by 4.

Profiled with immunoSEQ multiplex PCR; TCRdb holds only in-frame clones, not every one. This sample yields 70,000 to 80,000 clones, of which approximately 86% are seen a single time; roughly 20% belongs to the top ten. Time point reported: blood 2 weeks post-SBRT. Stated treatment: 15 Gy SBRT to primary tumor, nephrectomy 4 weeks later. This renal cell carcinoma was of the clear cell type. V trimming: 7 bases; J trimming: 9 bases; junction bases outside the gene matches: 12. From germline, CDR1 is SGDLS and CDR2 YYNGEE. The CDR3 has 13 residues. About this clone: Its antigen is not identified.

The chain employs TRBV9 and TRBJ2-7; TRBD1 matches 8 bases. This material consisted of blood, taken from a patient whose treatment included radiotherapy and nephrectomy. This TCR came from a woman in her fifties or sixties with renal cell carcinoma. The CDR3 here is CASGVQGADLQYF. CDR3 DNA: TGTGCCAGCGGGGTGCAGGGGGCCGATTTGCAGTACTTC.